The following is a TCR beta chain sequence with its context. As yet, its antigen is unknown. Its ends do not fully match the called genes, so a read error is possible. This entry comes from a study of regulatory T cells in long-lasting Graves disease. Study observations and caveats: Favoring TRBV28, TRBJ1-2 and TRBJ2-5 was a feature seen in persistent disease.

CDR3 size: 16 residues. Germline-derived CDR1 and CDR2 are MGHRA and YSYEKL. Time point denoted: newly diagnosed GD, antithyroid drugs for less than 3 months. PBMC RNA was the source of the TCR library. iRepertoire HTBI primers and Arm-PCR of CDR3 regions built TCR beta libraries. TCRdb fed the multiplex PCR reads into MiXCR, producing one record per CDR3 protein. The table records about 400,000 distinct CDR3 sequences, under 20% of them present only once. The sample also formed part of further work on T cells in Graves' hyperthyroidism and ophthalmopathy. That work adds: HTBI primers drove first-round RT-PCR of the TCR CDR3.

Sequences were derived from peripheral blood mononuclear cells (PBMCs), sampled at new diagnosis, from a patient treated with antithyroid drugs. The TCR comes from a woman under 30 with Graves disease. The rearrangement links TRBV4-1 to TRBJ1-3, with unresolved D. CDR3: CTSSQVLSVSGNTIYF. DNA for the CDR3: TGCACCAGCAGCCAAGTCTTGTCGGTCTCTGGAAACACCATATATTTT.